Each of the 7 T cell receptor beta chains below was sequenced from the same sample in a study of blood T cell repertoires in COVID-19. Assay: immunoSEQ multiplex PCR; the TCRdb copy retains only in-frame clones and omits some. Among 130,000 to 150,000 clones listed, about three quarters were seen once. The sequenced material came from peripheral blood. These receptors were obtained from a woman aged 60-75 years with acute or convalescent COVID-19.

This rearrangement joins TRBV7-8 to TRBJ1-3; D possibly corresponds to TRBD1 (5 bases). Germline assignment: CDR1 SGHVS and CDR2 FQNEAQ. This CDR3 contains 16 residues. The V gene lost 1 base and the J gene lost 0 bases, with 10 bases spanning the gap. The CDR3 DNA reads TGTGCCAGCAGCTTAGACAGGCTCCTCTCTGGAAACACCATATATTTT. It is translated as CASSLDRLLSGNTIYF.

The rearrangement uses TRBV13 and TRBJ2-5; TRBD1 matches 8 bases. Germline CDR1 reads PRHDT; CDR2 reads FYEKMQ (reference sequence). This CDR3 has 13 residues. With 5 bases clipped from V and 4 bases from J, the junction kept 3 bases outside the gene matches. CDR3 sequence (DNA): TGTGCCAGCAGCCCGACAGGGGCAGAGACCCAGTACTTC. It yields the protein CASSPTGAETQYF.

The chain joins TRBV5-4 to TRBJ2-7, with D uncertain. The length of the CDR3 is 13 residues. Germline V gene data show CDR1 as SGHNT and CDR2 as YYREEE (reference sequence). V was trimmed by 0 bases and J by 5 bases, leaving 9 bases between them. CDR3 sequence (DNA): TGTGCCAGCAGCTTGGGACCGGGTAACGAGCAGTACTTC. As protein: CASSLGPGNEQYF. The variable domain in full, completed from reference TRBV5-4 and TRBJ2-7, reads ETGVTQSPTHLIKTRGQQVTLRCSSQSGHNTVSWYQQALGQGPQFIFQYYREEENGRGNFPPRFSGLQFPNYSSELNVNALELDDSALYLCASSLGPGNEQYFGPGTRLTVT.

The chain combines TRBV3-1 (or the pseudogene TRBV3-2) with TRBJ2-7, with 7 bases lining up with TRBD2. The CDR3 runs 13 residues. The trim removed 4 bases at V and 6 bases at J, leaving 6 bases unmatched. CDR1 is LGHDT, CDR2 YNNKEL, per germline (reference sequence). The CDR3 spells CASSPLTSFEQYF. The CDR3 DNA reads TGTGCCAGCAGCCCCCTGACTAGCTTCGAGCAGTACTTC.

This chain uses TRBV5-4 with TRBJ2-5; 8 positions agree with TRBD2. The CDR3 is 16 amino acids. The J segment lost 1 base and the V segment lost 0 bases, leaving 5 bases of the junction unmatched. Germline V lookup: CDR1 SGHNT, CDR2 YYREEE (reference sequence). This CDR3 is CASSLGTSGFQETQYF. In DNA form, the CDR3 reads TGTGCCAGCAGCTTGGGTACTAGCGGCTTCCAAGAGACCCAGTACTTC.

The V call is TRBV9, the J call TRBJ2-7; 11 positions agree with TRBD2. Germline V lookup: CDR1 SGDLS, CDR2 YYNGEE. V dropped 0 bases and J dropped 7; count of bases not matched to a gene: 9. The CDR3 runs 16 residues. The CDR3 loop is CASSVGISGRALEQYF. As DNA, the CDR3 is TGTGCCAGCAGCGTAGGAATTAGCGGGAGGGCCCTTGAGCAGTACTTC.

This clone was recorded a few times. This CDR3 is CASSPNAGLAGTGELFF. CDR3 bases: TGTGCCAGCAGCCCTAATGCAGGACTAGCGGGAACCGGGGAGCTGTTTTTT. The chain recombines TRBV4-2 with TRBJ2-2; 12 nucleotides agree with TRBD2. The V and J ends lost 4 bases and 5 bases, in that order; junction bases with no gene match: 8. The length of the CDR3 is 17 residues. Looked up from germline, CDR1 is LGHNA and CDR2 is YNFKEQ.